The 32 T cell receptor beta chains below all came from one sample that was sequenced in a study of blood T cells in healthy people across ages. With a J-beta primer mix and a sample-barcoded 5' primer, a second PCR ran about 7 to 12 cycles. TCRdb independently ran MiXCR on the 5' RACE reads; one entry per CDR3 protein. The profile shows 800,000 to 1,300,000 distinct CDR3 sequences, about 23% of them singletons. The sample was also linked to a second study, of T cells of mothers and their children.

The source material was blood. These receptor sequences come from a girl aged 2 to 10 in good health.

The sample holds a few counts of this clonotype. The gene calls are TRBV12-3 or TRBV12-4 and TRBJ2-7; perhaps TRBD1 as D (6 bases). The CDR3 is made up of 12 amino acids. V lost 6 bases to trimming and J lost 6 bases, with 12 bases between them. In DNA, the CDR3 is TGTGCCAGCAGGGGCAGGGGTGGCGAGCAGTACTTC. As protein: CASRGRGGEQYF.

This clonotype was detected a few times. This chain links TRBV7-9 with TRBJ2-5; TRBD1 matches at 8 bases. The V and J ends lost 0 bases and 1 base, in that order; junction bases with no gene match: 1. The CDR3 is made up of 15 amino acids. Germline values: CDR1 SEHNR, CDR2 FQNEAQ (reference sequence). This chain's CDR3 is CASSLAQGAQETQYF. The CDR3 DNA reads as TGTGCCAGCAGCTTAGCTCAGGGGGCCCAAGAGACCCAGTACTTC.

The chain combines TRBV12-3 or TRBV12-4 with TRBJ2-5; maybe TRBD1 (6 bases). The J call is doubtful: the DNA matches TRBJ2-7 better. CDR3 length: 14 amino acids. The CDR3 sequence: CASSLGPQGYEQYF. In DNA, the CDR3 is TGTGCCAGCAGTTTAGGACCCCAGGGGTACGAGCAGTACTTC.

This clonotype was seen only a few times. The CDR3 DNA reads TGTGCCAGCAGTCCTCGTTCTCCGTACGAGCAGTACTTC. It yields the protein CASSPRSPYEQYF. The chain is built from TRBV12-3 or TRBV12-4 and TRBJ2-7; D uncertain. Deletions cut 5 bases from V and 4 bases from J, with 12 bases between. The CDR3 has 13 residues.

The CDR3 DNA reads as TGTGCCAGCAGCTCAATACAGGGCACAGATACGCAGTATTTT. It translates to CASSSIQGTDTQYF. The chain employs TRBV11-2 and TRBJ2-3; D may be TRBD1 (5 bases). Germline values: CDR1 SGHAT, CDR2 FQNNGV. Trimming left V 4 bases short and J 1 base short, with 9 bases between. The CDR3 has 14 amino acids.

About this clonotype itself: It is likely a read error, because the conserved phenylalanine at the end of the CDR3 is missing. CDR3 protein: CASSSLLLGYTI. For the CDR3, the DNA is TGTGCCAGCAGTTCTCTCTTGCTTGGCTACACCATC. The chain has TRBV28 and TRBJ1-2; unclear D gene. Trimming stripped 4 bases from V and 7 bases from J, with 10 bases between. The CDR3 totals 12 residues. CDR1 MDHEN and CDR2 SYDVKM come from the germline V gene.

The J gene is TRBJ2-1, the V gene TRBV6-2 or TRBV6-3; D ambiguous. The V gene's germline CDR1 is MNHEY and CDR2 SVGEGT. The CDR3 extends over 19 amino acids. With 4 bases removed from V and 0 bases from J, the gap between germline ends came to 22 bases. The CDR3 reads CASSSFAPQRESSYNEQFF. The CDR3 nucleotides read TGTGCCAGCAGTTCTTTTGCCCCCCAGCGTGAAAGCTCCTACAATGAGCAGTTCTTC.

The chain is built from TRBV20-1 and TRBJ2-1; TRBD2 matches at 14 bases. Per the germline V gene, CDR1 is DFQATT and CDR2 is SNEGSKA (reference sequence). The CDR3 has 16 residues. V trimming: 2 bases; J trimming: 2 bases; junction bases outside the gene matches: 2. The CDR3 sequence is CSARSTSGRAYNEQFF. CDR3 in DNA: TGCAGTGCTAGATCGACTAGCGGGAGGGCCTACAATGAGCAGTTCTTC.

The chain combines TRBV7-8 with TRBJ2-3; 10 positions agree with TRBD2. CDR1 is SGHVS and CDR2 is FQNEAQ in the germline V gene. The CDR3 length is 18 residues. Trimming took 1 base from V and 5 from J; bases not matched to a gene: 12. The CDR3: CASSLVSSGSEYGDTQYF. The CDR3 DNA sequence: TGTGCCAGCAGCTTAGTTTCTAGCGGGAGTGAGTACGGAGATACGCAGTATTTT.

The rearrangement links TRBV20-1 to TRBJ1-2; D not resolved. V was shortened by 5 bases and J by 6 bases, with 10 bases between the two germline ends. Germline V lookup: CDR1 DFQATT, CDR2 SNEGSKA (reference sequence). The CDR3 contains 11 residues. The CDR3 loop reads CSASDGDGYTF. The CDR3 coding sequence is TGCAGTGCTTCGGACGGGGATGGCTACACCTTC.

V usage is TRBV6-1 and J usage is TRBJ2-7; D might be TRBD1 (5 bases). TRBJ2-1 matches the DNA end more closely, so the J call is doubtful. The germline gives CDR1 MNHNS, CDR2 SASEGT. The CDR3 sequence is 14 residues long. The CDR3 region has the DNA TGTGCCAGCAGTGAAGTGGGGCACCGCAATGAGCAGTTCTTC. As protein: CASSEVGHRNEQFF.

This clonotype was detected a few times. V usage is TRBV20-1 and J usage is TRBJ2-7, with 11 bases lining up with TRBD2. The CDR3 contains 15 residues. CDR1 and CDR2 (germline): DFQATT, SNEGSKA (reference sequence). The CDR3 region is CRERPPTSGAYEQYF. Here the CDR3 DNA reads TGCAGAGAAAGACCACCGACTAGCGGGGCCTACGAGCAGTACTTC.

In its sample, this clonotype was seen many times. This chain joins TRBV12-3 or TRBV12-4 and TRBJ2-5; D possibly corresponds to TRBD2 (6 bases). Trimming left V 3 bases short and J 4 bases short, with 9 bases between. The CDR3 consists of 13 residues. The CDR3: CASSFGRGETQYF. The CDR3 nucleotides read TGTGCCAGCAGTTTCGGGCGGGGAGAGACCCAGTACTTC.

The V gene is TRBV20-1, the J gene TRBJ2-7, with no clear D. Per the germline V gene, CDR1 is DFQATT and CDR2 is SNEGSKA (reference sequence). Trimming took 6 bases from V and 0 from J, leaving 15 bases between them. CDR3 length: 14 amino acids. In nucleotides, the CDR3 is TGCAGTGCCCAAGATTCCCTTAGCTCCTACGAGCAGTACTTC. Translation gives CSAQDSLSSYEQYF.

With respect to this clonotype: The junction departs from germline at one end; a sequencing error may be responsible. The chain uses TRBV6-5 and TRBJ1-1; tentatively, D is TRBD1 (6 bases). Germline CDR1 is MNHEY and CDR2 is SVGAGI. The CDR3 contains 14 residues. CDR3 protein: CASSYTGGGTEASF. The CDR3 coding sequence is TGTGCCAGCAGTTACACGGGGGGCGGAACTGAAGCTTCCTTT.

This sequence joins TRBV11-1 and TRBJ2-2; 10 nucleotides line up with TRBD1. V dropped 5 bases and J dropped 5; count of bases not matched to a gene: 8. Germline CDR1 and CDR2: SGHAT and FQDESV (reference sequence). The CDR3 spans 16 residues. CDR3 DNA sequence: TGTGCCAGCAGCCCCGGGACAGGGGAAGTTACCGGGGAGCTGTTTTTT. This gives the protein CASSPGTGEVTGELFF.

The sample holds a few counts of this clonotype. This rearrangement joins TRBV7-9 to TRBJ2-5, with D perhaps matching TRBD1 (5 bases). The CDR3 length is 13 residues. From germline, CDR1 is SEHNR and CDR2 FQNEAQ (reference sequence). V was pared by 4 bases and J by 4 bases, with 10 bases between. The CDR3 here is CASSYRTGETQYF. The CDR3, as DNA: TGTGCCAGCAGCTACAGGACGGGAGAGACCCAGTACTTC.

This clonotype has only a few counts. The V gene is TRBV20-1, the J gene TRBJ2-5; the match to TRBD2 covers 9 bases. The J call may be in error: the DNA end matches TRBJ2-1 better. The CDR3 length is 15 residues. Germline loops: CDR1 DFQATT, CDR2 SNEGSKA (reference sequence). The CDR3 coding sequence is TGCAGTGCTAGTTCGGGCGGGAGGGGAGGTAATGAGCAGTTCTTC. As protein: CSASSGGRGGNEQFF.

This chain uses TRBV12-3 or TRBV12-4 with TRBJ1-1; TRBD1 is a possible D gene (6 bases). Trimming took 5 bases from V and 1 from J, leaving 14 bases between them. CDR3 length equals 15 residues. The chain's CDR3 is CASSLPATGNTEAFF. The CDR3 bases are TGTGCCAGCAGTCTCCCGGCGACAGGGAACACTGAAGCTTTCTTT.

This chain joins TRBV13 and TRBJ1-2, with D possibly being TRBD1 (5 bases). This CDR3 contains 14 residues. Germline CDR1 PRHDT, CDR2 FYEKMQ (reference sequence). The ends were cut back, 5 bases at V and 2 bases at J, with 12 bases in the middle. The CDR3 protein is CASSGVGGNYGYTF. The CDR3 bases are TGTGCCAGCAGCGGAGTCGGGGGGAACTATGGCTACACCTTC. The entire variable domain, with the rest obtained from reference TRBV13 and TRBJ1-2, is as follows: AAGVIQSPRHLIKEKRETATLKCYPIPRHDTVYWYQQGPGQDPQFLISFYEKMQSDKGSIPDRFSAQQFSDYHSELNMSSLELGDSALYFCASSGVGGNYGYTFGSGTRLTVV.

The gene calls are TRBV6-2 or TRBV6-3 and TRBJ2-5, with D unclear. The germline V gene has CDR1 MNHEY and CDR2 SVGEGT. Deletions cut 3 bases from V and 2 bases from J, with 7 bases between. CDR3 length equals 13 residues. The CDR3 reads CASSYFLQETQYF. CDR3 in DNA: TGTGCCAGCAGTTATTTTTTACAAGAGACCCAGTACTTC.

The gene calls are TRBV21-1 and TRBJ2-5; the table gives TRBD1 as D, unverified against the DNA. TRBV21-1 corresponds to a pseudogene. The CDR3 extends over 15 amino acids. The CDR3 loop is CATYWQGALQETQYF. As DNA, the CDR3 is TGTGCCACCTATTGGCAGGGCGCCCTCCAAGAGACCCAGTACTTC.

The chain uses TRBV6-6 and TRBJ1-6; TRBD1 matches 9 bases. The CDR3 totals 15 residues. The V and J ends lost 5 bases and 7 bases, in that order; junction bases with no gene match: 6. The V gene's germline CDR1 is MNHNY and CDR2 SVGAGI (reference sequence). The CDR3 reads CASSLPGQGNSPLHF. The CDR3 nucleotides are TGTGCCAGCAGTCTGCCGGGACAGGGCAATTCACCCCTCCACTTT.

V is TRBV20-1 and J is TRBJ2-3, with 10 bases matching TRBD2. The trim removed 7 bases at V and 3 bases at J, leaving 4 bases unmatched. Germline CDR1 is DFQATT and CDR2 is SNEGSKA (reference sequence). CDR3 length: 13 residues. CDR3 loop: CSGATSGTDTQYF. The CDR3 nucleotides are TGCAGTGGGGCGACTAGCGGGACAGATACGCAGTATTTT.

The chain couples TRBV6-5 to TRBJ1-1, with D perhaps TRBD1 (5 bases). CDR3 length: 15 amino acids. The germline V and J ends were trimmed by 8 bases and 0 bases, with 16 bases remaining between them. CDR1 is MNHEY, CDR2 SVGAGI, per germline. The CDR3 loop reads CASSGAGPLNTEAFF. DNA of the CDR3: TGTGCCAGCTCCGGGGCGGGTCCCCTGAACACTGAAGCTTTCTTT.

The chain recombines TRBV2 with TRBJ1-5; D gene unclear. The germline V and J ends were trimmed by 4 bases and 0 bases, with 16 bases remaining between them. The CDR3 runs to 17 residues. From germline, CDR1 is SNHLY and CDR2 FYNNEI. The CDR3 reads CASSGSDGPYSNQPQHF. The CDR3 DNA reads as TGTGCCAGCAGTGGATCCGACGGGCCTTATAGCAATCAGCCCCAGCATTTT.

The rearrangement links TRBV4-2 to TRBJ2-3; D is uncertain. Germline V lookup: CDR1 LGHNA, CDR2 YNFKEQ. V was cut by 4 bases and J by 6 bases, with 11 bases left in between. The CDR3 contains 13 residues. CDR3 DNA: TGTGCCAGCAGCCCAGAGTCGTGGGATACGCAGTATTTT. Translated, it gives CASSPESWDTQYF.

This clonotype showed up many times. The chain combines TRBV9 with TRBJ2-3; 12 bases fit TRBD2. Unmatched junction bases numbered 4, after V lost 5 bases and J lost 3 bases. This CDR3 is 15 amino acids long. The germline V gene has CDR1 SGDLS and CDR2 YYNGEE. CDR3 DNA sequence: TGTGCCAGCAGGGATACTAGCGGGGGGACAGATACGCAGTATTTT. It translates to CASRDTSGGTDTQYF.

Only a few counts were recorded for this clonotype. This chain connects TRBV6-1 to TRBJ2-1, with 10 bases fitting TRBD2. V shed 1 base, J shed 6 bases, and the junction held 15 bases outside the gene matches. Germline values: CDR1 MNHNS, CDR2 SASEGT. This CDR3 spans 19 amino acids. CDR3 residues: CASSEDRGLAALEPNEQFF. CDR3 DNA: TGTGCCAGCAGTGAAGATAGAGGACTAGCGGCACTAGAGCCCAATGAGCAGTTCTTC.

This clonotype was observed a handful of times. The chain couples TRBV3-1 to TRBJ2-6; no definite D call. Germline V lookup: CDR1 LGHDT, CDR2 YNNKEL (reference sequence). The CDR3 sequence is 15 residues long. V was pared by 1 base and J by 4 bases, with 8 bases between. CDR3 amino acids: CASSQALAGANVLTF. Here the CDR3 DNA reads TGTGCCAGCAGCCAAGCCTTGGCCGGGGCCAACGTCCTGACTTTC.

This clonotype has only a few counts. This chain connects TRBV12-3 or TRBV12-4 to TRBJ2-5; possibly TRBD1 for D (6 bases). Between the trimmed V and J ends, which lost 6 bases and 9 bases, there was a span of 20 bases. The CDR3 is made up of 14 amino acids. CDR3 protein: CASSTGHVFMAQYF. CDR3 in DNA: TGTGCCAGCAGCACGGGACACGTCTTTATGGCCCAGTACTTC.

This clonotype was detected a few times. The chain employs TRBV12-3 or TRBV12-4 and TRBJ2-5; D not resolved. This CDR3 has 13 amino acids. The V end was cut by 11 bases, the J end by 2 bases, with 15 bases between. CDR3 region: CAAQRPEQETQYF. CDR3 sequence (DNA): TGTGCCGCCCAAAGGCCGGAACAAGAGACCCAGTACTTC.